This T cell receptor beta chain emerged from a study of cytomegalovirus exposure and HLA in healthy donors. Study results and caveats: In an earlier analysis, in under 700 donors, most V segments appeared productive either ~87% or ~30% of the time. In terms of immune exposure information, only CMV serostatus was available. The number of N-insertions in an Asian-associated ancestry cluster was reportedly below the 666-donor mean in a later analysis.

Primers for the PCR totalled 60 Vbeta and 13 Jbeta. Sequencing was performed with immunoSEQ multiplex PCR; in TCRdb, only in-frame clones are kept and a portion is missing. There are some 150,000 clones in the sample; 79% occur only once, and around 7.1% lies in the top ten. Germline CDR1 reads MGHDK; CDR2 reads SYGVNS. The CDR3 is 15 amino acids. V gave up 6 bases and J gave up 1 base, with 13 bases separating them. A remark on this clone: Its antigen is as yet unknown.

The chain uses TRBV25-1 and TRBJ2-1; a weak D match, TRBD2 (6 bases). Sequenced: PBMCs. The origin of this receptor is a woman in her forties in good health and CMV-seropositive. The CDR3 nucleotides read TGTGCCAGCAGACAGACTAGTTTGTCCTACAATGAGCAGTTCTTC. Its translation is CASRQTSLSYNEQFF.